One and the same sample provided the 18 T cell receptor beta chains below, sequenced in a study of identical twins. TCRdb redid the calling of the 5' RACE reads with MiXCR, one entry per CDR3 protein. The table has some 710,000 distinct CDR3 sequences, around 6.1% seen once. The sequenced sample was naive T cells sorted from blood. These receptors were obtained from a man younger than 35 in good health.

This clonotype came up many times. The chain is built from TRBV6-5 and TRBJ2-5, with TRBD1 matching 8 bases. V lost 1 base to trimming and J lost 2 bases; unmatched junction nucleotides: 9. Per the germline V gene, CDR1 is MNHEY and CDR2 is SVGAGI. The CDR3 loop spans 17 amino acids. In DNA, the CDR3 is TGTGCCAGCAGTTACTACGAGGCAGGGGGCCAGCAAGAGACCCAGTACTTC. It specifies CASSYYEAGGQQETQYF.

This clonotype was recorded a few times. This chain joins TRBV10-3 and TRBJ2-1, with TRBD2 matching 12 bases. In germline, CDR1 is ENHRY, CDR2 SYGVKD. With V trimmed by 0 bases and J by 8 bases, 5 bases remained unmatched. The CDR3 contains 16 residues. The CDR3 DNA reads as TGTGCCATCAGTGAGTCCTTGACTAGCGGGAGCGATGAGCAGTTCTTC. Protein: CAISESLTSGSDEQFF.

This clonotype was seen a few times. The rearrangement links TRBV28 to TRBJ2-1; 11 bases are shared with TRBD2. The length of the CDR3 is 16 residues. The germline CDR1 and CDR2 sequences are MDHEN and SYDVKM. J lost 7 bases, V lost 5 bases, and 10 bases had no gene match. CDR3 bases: TGTGCCAGCAGTCCCTCGGGACTAGCGGAGGGGAATGAGCAGTTCTTC. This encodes CASSPSGLAEGNEQFF.

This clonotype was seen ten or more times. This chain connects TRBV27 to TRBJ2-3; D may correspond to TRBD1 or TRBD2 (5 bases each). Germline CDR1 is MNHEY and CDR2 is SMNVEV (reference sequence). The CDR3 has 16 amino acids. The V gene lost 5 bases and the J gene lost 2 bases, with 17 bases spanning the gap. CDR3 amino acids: CASSLRDRLFTDTQYF. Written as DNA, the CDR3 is TGTGCCAGCAGTCTAAGGGACCGCCTTTTCACAGATACGCAGTATTTT.

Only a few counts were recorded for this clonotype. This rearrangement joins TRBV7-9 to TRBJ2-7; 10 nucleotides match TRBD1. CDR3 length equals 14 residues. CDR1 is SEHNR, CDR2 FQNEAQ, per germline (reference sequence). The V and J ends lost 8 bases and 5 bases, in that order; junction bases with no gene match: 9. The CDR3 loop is CASRPGQGRNEQYF. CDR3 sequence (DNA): TGTGCCAGCCGACCGGGACAGGGGCGCAACGAGCAGTACTTC.

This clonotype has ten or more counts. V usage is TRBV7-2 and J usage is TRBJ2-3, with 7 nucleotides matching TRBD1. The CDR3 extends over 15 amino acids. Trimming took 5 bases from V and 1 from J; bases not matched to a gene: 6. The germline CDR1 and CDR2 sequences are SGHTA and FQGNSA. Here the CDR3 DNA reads TGTGCCAGCAGCCGAAAAACAGGGGGCACAGATACGCAGTATTTT. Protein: CASSRKTGGTDTQYF.

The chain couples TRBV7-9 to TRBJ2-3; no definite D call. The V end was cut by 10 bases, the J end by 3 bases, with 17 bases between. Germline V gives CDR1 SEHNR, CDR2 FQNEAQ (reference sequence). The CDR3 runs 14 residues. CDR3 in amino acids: CAISVRTETDTQYF. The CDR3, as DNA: TGTGCCATCAGTGTTCGGACGGAGACAGATACGCAGTATTTT.

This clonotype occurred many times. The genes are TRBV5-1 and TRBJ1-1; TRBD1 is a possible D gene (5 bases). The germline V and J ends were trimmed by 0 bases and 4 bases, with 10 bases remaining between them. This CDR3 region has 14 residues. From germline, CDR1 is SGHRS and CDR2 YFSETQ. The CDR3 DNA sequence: TGCGCCAGCAGCTTGGGGGGCGTGGGCACTGAAGCTTTCTTT. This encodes CASSLGGVGTEAFF.

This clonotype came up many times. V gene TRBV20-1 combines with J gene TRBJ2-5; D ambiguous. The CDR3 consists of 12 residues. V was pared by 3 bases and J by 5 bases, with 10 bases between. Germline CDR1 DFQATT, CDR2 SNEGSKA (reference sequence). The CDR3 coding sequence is TGCAGTGCTAGTACCCAGGACGAGACCCAGTACTTC. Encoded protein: CSASTQDETQYF.

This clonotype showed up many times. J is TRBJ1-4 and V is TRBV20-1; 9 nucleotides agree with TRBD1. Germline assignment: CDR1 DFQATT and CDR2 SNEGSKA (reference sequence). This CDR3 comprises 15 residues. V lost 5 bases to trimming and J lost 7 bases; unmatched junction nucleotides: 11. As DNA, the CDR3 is TGCAGTGCTTGGACCCCGGGACAGGGTTCTGAAAAACTGTTTTTT. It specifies CSAWTPGQGSEKLFF.

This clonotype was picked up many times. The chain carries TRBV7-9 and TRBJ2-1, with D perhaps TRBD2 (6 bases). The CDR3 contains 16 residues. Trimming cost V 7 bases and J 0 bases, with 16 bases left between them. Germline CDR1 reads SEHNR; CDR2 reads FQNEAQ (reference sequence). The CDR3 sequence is CASTRIAESSYNEQFF. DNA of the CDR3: TGTGCCAGCACCCGGATAGCGGAGAGCTCCTACAATGAGCAGTTCTTC.

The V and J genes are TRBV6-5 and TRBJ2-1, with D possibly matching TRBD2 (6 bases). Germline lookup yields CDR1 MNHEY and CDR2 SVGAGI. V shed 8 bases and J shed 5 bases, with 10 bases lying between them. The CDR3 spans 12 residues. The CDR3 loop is CASAGNNNEQFF. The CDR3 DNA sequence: TGTGCCAGCGCGGGAAACAACAATGAGCAGTTCTTC.

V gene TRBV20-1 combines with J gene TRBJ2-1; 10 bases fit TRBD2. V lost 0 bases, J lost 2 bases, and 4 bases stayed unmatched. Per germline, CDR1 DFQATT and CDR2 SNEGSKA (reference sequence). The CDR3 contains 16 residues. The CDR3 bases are TGCAGTGCTAGAGATTCTAGCGGGAGCGCCTACAATGAGCAGTTCTTC. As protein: CSARDSSGSAYNEQFF.

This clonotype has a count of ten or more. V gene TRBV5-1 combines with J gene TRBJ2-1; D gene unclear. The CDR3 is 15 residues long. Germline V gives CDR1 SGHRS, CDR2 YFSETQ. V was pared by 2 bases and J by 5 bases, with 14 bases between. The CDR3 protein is CASSFSQNFNNEQFF. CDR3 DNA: TGCGCCAGCAGCTTTTCCCAAAACTTTAACAATGAGCAGTTCTTC.

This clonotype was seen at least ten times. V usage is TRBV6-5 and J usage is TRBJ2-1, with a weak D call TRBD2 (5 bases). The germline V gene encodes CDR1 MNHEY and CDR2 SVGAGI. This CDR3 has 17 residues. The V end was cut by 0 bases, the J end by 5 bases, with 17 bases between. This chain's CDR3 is CASSYSGWRSGHNEQFF. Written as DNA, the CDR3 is TGTGCCAGCAGTTACTCAGGGTGGAGGTCAGGCCACAATGAGCAGTTCTTC.

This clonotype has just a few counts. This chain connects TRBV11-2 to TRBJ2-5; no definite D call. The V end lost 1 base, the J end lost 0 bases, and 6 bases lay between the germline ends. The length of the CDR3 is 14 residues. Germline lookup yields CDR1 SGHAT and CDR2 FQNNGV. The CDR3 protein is CASSLVMHQETQYF. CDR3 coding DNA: TGTGCCAGCAGCTTAGTCATGCACCAAGAGACCCAGTACTTC.

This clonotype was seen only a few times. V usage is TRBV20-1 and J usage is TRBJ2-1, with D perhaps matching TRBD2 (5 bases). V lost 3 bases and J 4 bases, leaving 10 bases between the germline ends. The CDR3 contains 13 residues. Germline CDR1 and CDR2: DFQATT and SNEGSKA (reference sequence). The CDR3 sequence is CSAREAGYNEQFF. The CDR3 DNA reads TGCAGTGCTAGGGAGGCTGGGTACAATGAGCAGTTCTTC.

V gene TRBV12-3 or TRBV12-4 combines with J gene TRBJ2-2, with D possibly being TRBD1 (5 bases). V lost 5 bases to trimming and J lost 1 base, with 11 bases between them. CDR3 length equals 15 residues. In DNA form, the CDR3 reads TGTGCCAGCAGTCCCGCCAGGGAGAACACCGGGGAGCTGTTTTTT. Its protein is CASSPARENTGELFF.